This T cell receptor beta chain was retrieved from a study of T-cell memory formation after mild COVID-19. Study-wide findings and caveats: Detection of some responders pre-infection suggested pre-existing cross-reactive memory T cells participated.

The germline CDR1 and CDR2 sequences are MGHRA and YSYEKL. This CDR3 is 15 amino acids long. Trimming removed 0 bases from V and 7 bases from J, with 12 bases in between. As regards this clonotype: Its cognate antigen is unknown.

Libraries for TCRalpha and TCRbeta carried sample barcodes and unique molecular identifiers via 5'RACE. TCRdb reanalysed the 5' RACE reads using MiXCR and keeps one entry per CDR3 protein. The sample lists around 450,000 distinct CDR3 sequences; around 19% were seen once. The TCR originated in an adult woman who had mild COVID-19 (a few samples of this study predate the infection). Cell type and time point are not known. The chain has TRBV4-1 and TRBJ1-4, with D maybe TRBD1 (6 bases). The sequenced material came from PBMCs or a T cell subset sorted from them (not recorded which). In DNA, the CDR3 is TGCGCCAGCAGCCAAGAGTCCAGGGGAAGTGAAAAACTGTTTTTT. Translating it yields CASSQESRGSEKLFF.